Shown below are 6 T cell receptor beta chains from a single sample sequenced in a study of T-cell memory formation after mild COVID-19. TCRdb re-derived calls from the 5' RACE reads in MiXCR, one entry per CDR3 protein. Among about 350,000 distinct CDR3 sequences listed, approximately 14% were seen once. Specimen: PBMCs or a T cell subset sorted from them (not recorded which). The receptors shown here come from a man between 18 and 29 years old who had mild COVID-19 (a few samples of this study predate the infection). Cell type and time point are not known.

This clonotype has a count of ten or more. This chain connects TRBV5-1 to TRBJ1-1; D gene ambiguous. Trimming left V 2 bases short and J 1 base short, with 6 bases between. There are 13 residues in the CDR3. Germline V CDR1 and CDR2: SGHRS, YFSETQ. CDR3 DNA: TGCGCCAGCAGCTTTCATGGGAACACTGAAGCTTTCTTT. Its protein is CASSFHGNTEAFF.

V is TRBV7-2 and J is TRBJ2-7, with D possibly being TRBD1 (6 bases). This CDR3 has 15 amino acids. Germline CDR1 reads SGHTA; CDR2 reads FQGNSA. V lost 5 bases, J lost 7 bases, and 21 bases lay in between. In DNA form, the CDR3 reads TGTGCCAGCAGCGAAGAGGCTGGGATGAGGGGGGAGCAGTACTTC. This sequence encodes CASSEEAGMRGEQYF.

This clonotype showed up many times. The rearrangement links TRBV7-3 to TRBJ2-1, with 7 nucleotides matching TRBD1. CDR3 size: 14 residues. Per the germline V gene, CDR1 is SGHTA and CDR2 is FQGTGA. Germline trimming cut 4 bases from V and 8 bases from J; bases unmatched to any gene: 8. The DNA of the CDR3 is TGTGCCAGCAGCTCAGGGGGACAGTCCGATGAGCAGTTCTTC. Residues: CASSSGGQSDEQFF.

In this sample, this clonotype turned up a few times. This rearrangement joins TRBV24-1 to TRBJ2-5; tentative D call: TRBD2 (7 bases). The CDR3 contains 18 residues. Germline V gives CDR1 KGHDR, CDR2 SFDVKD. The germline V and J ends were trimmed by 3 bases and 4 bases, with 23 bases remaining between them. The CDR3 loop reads CATSDVWTLGGGRETQYF. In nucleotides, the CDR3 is TGTGCCACCAGTGATGTATGGACTTTGGGCGGGGGCCGAGAGACCCAGTACTTC.

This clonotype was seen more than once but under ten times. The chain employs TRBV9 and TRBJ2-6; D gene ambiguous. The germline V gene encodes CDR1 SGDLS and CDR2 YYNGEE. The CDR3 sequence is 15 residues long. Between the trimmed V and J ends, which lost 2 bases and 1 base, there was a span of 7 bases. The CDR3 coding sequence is TGTGCCAGCAGCGTCACCCCGTCTGGGGCCAACGTCCTGACTTTC. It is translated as CASSVTPSGANVLTF.

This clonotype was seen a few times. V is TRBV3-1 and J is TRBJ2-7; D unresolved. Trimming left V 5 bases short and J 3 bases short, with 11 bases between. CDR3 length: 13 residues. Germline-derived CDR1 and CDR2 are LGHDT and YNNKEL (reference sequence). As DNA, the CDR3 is TGTGCCAGCAGCGAGATCGGCGACTACGAGCAGTACTTC. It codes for CASSEIGDYEQYF.